This T cell receptor beta chain stems from a study of blood T cell repertoires in COVID-19. The wider study: The samples span acute and convalescent COVID-19 from the United States, Italy and Spain. In each case, the material was cDNA or gDNA derived from T cells, B-cell-depleted T cells, or PBMCs.

Profiling relied on immunoSEQ multiplex PCR, and the TCRdb table lists in-frame clones only, not all of them. The table includes about 180,000 clones, around 85% detected once. The length of the CDR3 is 13 residues. CDR1 KGHSH and CDR2 LQKENI come from the germline V gene. The V gene lost 3 bases and the J gene lost 3 bases, with 8 bases spanning the gap. In this sample, this clone turned up once. The sequence came from a woman of 80 years or more with acute or convalescent COVID-19. Sample: peripheral blood. The V and J genes are TRBV18 and TRBJ1-2; D call uncertain. CDR3 residues: CASSPVADYGYTF. The DNA for the CDR3 is TGTGCCAGCTCACCTGTCGCAGACTATGGCTACACCTTC.